This entry features one T cell receptor (beta chain) sequence. This entry belongs to a study of cytomegalovirus exposure and HLA in healthy donors. Trimming took off 4 bases at V and 2 bases at J, with 12 bases between the two ends. Germline V CDR1 and CDR2: SEHNR, FQNEAQ (reference sequence). This CDR3 comprises 14 residues. Primers for the PCR totalled 60 Vbeta and 13 Jbeta. Only in-frame clones appear in the TCRdb table, and some are missing; sequencing was by immunoSEQ multiplex PCR. The sample lists about 110,000 clones, 73% seen once, with 8.4% in the top ten. Sequences were obtained from PBMCs. This chain links TRBV7-9 with TRBJ2-7; a weak D match, TRBD1 (6 bases). This clonotype originated in a man aged 35-49 years in good health and CMV-seronegative. The CDR3 here is CASSSSGTTYEQYF. The CDR3 DNA is TGTGCCAGCAGCTCATCCGGGACAACCTACGAGCAGTACTTC. Supplemented by reference TRBV7-9 and TRBJ2-7, the full variable domain reads DTGVSQNPRHKITKRGQNVTFRCDPISEHNRLYWYRQTLGQGPEFLTYFQNEAQLEKSRLLSDRFSAERPKGSFSTLEIQRTEQGDSAMYLCASSSSGTTYEQYFGPGTRLTVT.